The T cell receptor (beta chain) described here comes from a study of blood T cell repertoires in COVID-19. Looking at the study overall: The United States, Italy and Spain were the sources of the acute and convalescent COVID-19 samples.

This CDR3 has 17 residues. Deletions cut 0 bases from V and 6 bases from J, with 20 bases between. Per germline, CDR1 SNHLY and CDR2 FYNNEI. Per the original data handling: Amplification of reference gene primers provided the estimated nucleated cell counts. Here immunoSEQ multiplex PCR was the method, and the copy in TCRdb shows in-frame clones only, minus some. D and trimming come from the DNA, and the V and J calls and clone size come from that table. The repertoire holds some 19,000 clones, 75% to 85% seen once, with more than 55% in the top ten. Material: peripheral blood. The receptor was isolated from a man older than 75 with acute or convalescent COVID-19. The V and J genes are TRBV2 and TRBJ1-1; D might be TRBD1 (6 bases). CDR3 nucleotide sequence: TGTGCCAGCAGTGAAGCGCGGTTTAATGGGGGCTGGGCTGAAGCTTTCTTT. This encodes CASSEARFNGGWAEAFF.